A selection of T cell receptor beta chains follows, all from one sample in a study of Ad26.COV2.S vaccination and SARS-CoV-2 variants. Data came from immunoSEQ multiplex PCR; TCRdb stores just in-frame clones and leaves some out. Here the sample spans about 350,000 clones, about nine tenths being singletons. The sample consisted of peripheral blood, taken in a trial of Ad26.COV2.S vaccine versus placebo. These receptors were collected from a person between 18 and 65 years old who received the Ad26.COV2.S COVID-19 vaccine or a placebo. Each CDR3 is given with its conserved first and last residue. The D gene is left open where the match is weak. A clone size is listed for some rows: how often the clone was seen (once, few, many), or a class if it is expanded.

j_call: TRBJ2-7; v_call: TRBV12-3/TRBV12-4; d_call: -; clone_size: -; cdr3_length: 13; cdr3_nt: TGTGCCAGCAGTTTAACCGCCTACTACGAGCAGTACTTC; cdr3_aa: CASSLTAYYEQYF
j_call: TRBJ1-5; v_call: TRBV28; d_call: -; clone_size: -; cdr3_length: 15; cdr3_nt: TGTGCCAGCAGTATGGGTGTTCGGGACCGCCAGCCCCAGCATTTT; cdr3_aa: CASSMGVRDRQPQHF
j_call: TRBJ2-5; v_call: TRBV5-6; d_call: TRBD1; clone_size: -; cdr3_length: 19; cdr3_nt: TGTGCCAGCAGCTTGCCCGGGACAGGCGCTGCCCCGCGCCCCCGAGCCCAGTACTTC; cdr3_aa: CASSLPGTGAAPRPRAQYF
j_call: TRBJ2-7; v_call: TRBV28; d_call: -; clone_size: -; cdr3_length: 15; cdr3_nt: TGTGCCAGCAGTTTGGAGCGGGCGAGCTCCTACGAGCAGTACTTC; cdr3_aa: CASSLERASSYEQYF
j_call: TRBJ2-5; v_call: TRBV3-1/TRBV3-2; d_call: -; clone_size: -; cdr3_length: 12; cdr3_nt: TGTGCCAGCAGCCAAACGCTTAGGACCCAGTACTTC; cdr3_aa: CASSQTLRTQYF
j_call: TRBJ1-4; v_call: TRBV7-2; d_call: -; clone_size: once; cdr3_length: 14; cdr3_nt: TGTGCCAGCGCCCCGGAGGCGGCTAATGAAAAACTGTTTTTT; cdr3_aa: CASAPEAANEKLFF
j_call: TRBJ2-1; v_call: TRBV6-5; d_call: -; clone_size: -; cdr3_length: 12; cdr3_nt: TGTGCCAGCAGTTATAGGAAGGAAAAGCAGTTCTTC; cdr3_aa: CASSYRKEKQFF
j_call: TRBJ1-2; v_call: TRBV7-3; d_call: -; clone_size: -; cdr3_length: 14; cdr3_nt: TGTGCCAGCAGCCTACAGGGAAGGGGGTATGGCTACACCTTC; cdr3_aa: CASSLQGRGYGYTF
j_call: TRBJ1-5; v_call: TRBV18; d_call: -; clone_size: -; cdr3_length: 13; cdr3_nt: TGTGCCAGCTCTTACGGGGAGAATCAGCCCCAGCATTTT; cdr3_aa: CASSYGENQPQHF
j_call: TRBJ1-1; v_call: TRBV5-4; d_call: TRBD1; clone_size: -; cdr3_length: 17; cdr3_nt: TGTGCCAGCAGCTTGGGACAGGGGCAAATCATGAACACTGAAGCTTTCTTT; cdr3_aa: CASSLGQGQIMNTEAFF
j_call: TRBJ1-5; v_call: TRBV7-2; d_call: -; clone_size: few; cdr3_length: 17; cdr3_nt: TGTGCCAGCAGCTTTTACGGGGCCGGGGGCAGCAATCAGCCCCAGCATTTT; cdr3_aa: CASSFYGAGGSNQPQHF
j_call: TRBJ2-1; v_call: TRBV4-1; d_call: TRBD2; clone_size: -; cdr3_length: 16; cdr3_nt: TGCGCCAGCAGCCGGACTAGCGGGGGGGCCGACAATGAGCAGTTCTTC; cdr3_aa: CASSRTSGGADNEQFF
j_call: TRBJ1-1; v_call: TRBV7-3; d_call: -; clone_size: -; cdr3_length: 13; cdr3_nt: TGTGCCAGCAGCTCGACACAGAACACTGAAGCTTTCTTT; cdr3_aa: CASSSTQNTEAFF
j_call: TRBJ1-5; v_call: TRBV7-9; d_call: -; clone_size: -; cdr3_length: 13; cdr3_nt: TGTGCCAGCAGCTTAGGAGTAGCTCAGCCCCAGCATTTT; cdr3_aa: CASSLGVAQPQHF
j_call: TRBJ1-1; v_call: TRBV9; d_call: -; clone_size: -; cdr3_length: 17; cdr3_nt: TGTGCCAGCAGCGTAGGCCCCGGAAAAAAAATGAACACTGAAGCTTTCTTT; cdr3_aa: CASSVGPGKKMNTEAFF
j_call: TRBJ2-7; v_call: TRBV2; d_call: -; clone_size: -; cdr3_length: 11; cdr3_nt: TGTGCCAGCACCGCCACCTACGAGCAGTACTTC; cdr3_aa: CASTATYEQYF
j_call: TRBJ2-3; v_call: TRBV5-8; d_call: TRBD2; clone_size: -; cdr3_length: 16; cdr3_nt: TGTGCCAGCAGCTTGTTGGGAGCGGGGGGTGTAGATACGCAGTATTTT; cdr3_aa: CASSLLGAGGVDTQYF
j_call: TRBJ2-3; v_call: TRBV2; d_call: -; clone_size: -; cdr3_length: 11; cdr3_nt: TGTGCCAGCAGGTTCTCAGATACGCAGTATTTT; cdr3_aa: CASRFSDTQYF
j_call: TRBJ2-7; v_call: TRBV29-1; d_call: -; clone_size: -; cdr3_length: 14; cdr3_nt: TGCAGCGTTGAAGGAACAGGCGCTACCTACGAGCAGTACTTC; cdr3_aa: CSVEGTGATYEQYF
j_call: TRBJ1-1; v_call: TRBV7-8; d_call: TRBD1; clone_size: -; cdr3_length: 15; cdr3_nt: TGTGCCAGCAGCGCCACAGGGGAGTGGAACACTGAAGCTTTCTTT; cdr3_aa: CASSATGEWNTEAFF
j_call: TRBJ2-2; v_call: TRBV30; d_call: -; clone_size: -; cdr3_length: 11; cdr3_nt: TGTGCCTGGAGTGTTTACGGGGAGCTGTTTTTT; cdr3_aa: CAWSVYGELFF
j_call: TRBJ2-7; v_call: TRBV5-1; d_call: TRBD2; clone_size: -; cdr3_length: 15; cdr3_nt: TGCGCCAGCAGTACCGGACTAGCGGGAGTGGGCGAGCAGTACTTC; cdr3_aa: CASSTGLAGVGEQYF
j_call: TRBJ2-7; v_call: TRBV19; d_call: TRBD1; clone_size: -; cdr3_length: 13; cdr3_nt: TGTGCCAGTAGTAAGGACAGGGGCTACGAGCAGTACTTC; cdr3_aa: CASSKDRGYEQYF
j_call: TRBJ2-1; v_call: TRBV3-1/TRBV3-2; d_call: TRBD2; clone_size: -; cdr3_length: 15; cdr3_nt: TGTGCCAGCAGCACCCGGACTAGCGGGAGGGATGAGCAGTTCTTC; cdr3_aa: CASSTRTSGRDEQFF
j_call: TRBJ2-7; v_call: TRBV9; d_call: -; clone_size: -; cdr3_length: 15; cdr3_nt: TGTGCCAGCAGCGTGGGGGACATCCCCAGAGCCCTGCAGTACTTC; cdr3_aa: CASSVGDIPRALQYF
j_call: TRBJ2-7; v_call: TRBV30; d_call: -; clone_size: few; cdr3_length: 11; cdr3_nt: TGTGCCTGGAGTGTCTTGACAGAGCAGTACTTC; cdr3_aa: CAWSVLTEQYF
j_call: TRBJ2-1; v_call: TRBV28; d_call: TRBD1; clone_size: -; cdr3_length: 12; cdr3_nt: TGTGCCAGCAGCTTGGCGACAGGGGGGCTGTTCTTC; cdr3_aa: CASSLATGGLFF
j_call: TRBJ2-1; v_call: TRBV5-1; d_call: -; clone_size: -; cdr3_length: 16; cdr3_nt: TGCGCCAGCAGCTTTCCGGGGGGCGCGGGTATCGATGAGCAGTTCTTC; cdr3_aa: CASSFPGGAGIDEQFF
j_call: TRBJ1-4; v_call: TRBV11-1; d_call: TRBD1; clone_size: -; cdr3_length: 15; cdr3_nt: TGTGCCAGCAGCTTCCGACAGGGTACTAATGAAAAACTGTTTTTT; cdr3_aa: CASSFRQGTNEKLFF
j_call: TRBJ1-6; v_call: TRBV27; d_call: TRBD1; clone_size: -; cdr3_length: 16; cdr3_nt: TGTGCCAGCAGTTTATTACAGGGGGCAGGTAATTCACCCCTCCACTTT; cdr3_aa: CASSLLQGAGNSPLHF
j_call: TRBJ1-2; v_call: TRBV27; d_call: -; clone_size: -; cdr3_length: 14; cdr3_nt: TGTGCCAGCAGTTTCCGGGACTTCGGTAGGGGCTACACCTTC; cdr3_aa: CASSFRDFGRGYTF
j_call: TRBJ1-6; v_call: TRBV7-2; d_call: TRBD1; clone_size: -; cdr3_length: 15; cdr3_nt: TGTGCCAGCAGCTTAGCGGAACAGGGGAGGTCACCCCTCCACTTT; cdr3_aa: CASSLAEQGRSPLHF
j_call: TRBJ2-5; v_call: TRBV5-6; d_call: -; clone_size: -; cdr3_length: 15; cdr3_nt: TGTGCCAGCAGCTTTCTGCGGGGGCCCCAAGAGACCCAGTACTTC; cdr3_aa: CASSFLRGPQETQYF
j_call: TRBJ2-3; v_call: TRBV19; d_call: TRBD2; clone_size: -; cdr3_length: 15; cdr3_nt: TGTGCCAGTAGGTCGGGACTAGCGGGCCCAGATACGCAGTATTTT; cdr3_aa: CASRSGLAGPDTQYF
j_call: TRBJ2-1; v_call: TRBV7-3; d_call: TRBD1; clone_size: -; cdr3_length: 17; cdr3_nt: TGTGCCAGCAGCTTATCTTACCCGGGGGACAGGGTGAATGAGCAGTTCTTC; cdr3_aa: CASSLSYPGDRVNEQFF
j_call: TRBJ2-7; v_call: TRBV6-5; d_call: -; clone_size: -; cdr3_length: 13; cdr3_nt: TGTGCCAGCAACTGGGGGTCATCCTACGAGCAGTACTTC; cdr3_aa: CASNWGSSYEQYF
j_call: TRBJ1-6; v_call: TRBV23-1; d_call: -; clone_size: -; cdr3_length: 12; cdr3_nt: TGCGCCCGGACTGCACGGGGATCACCCCTCCACTTT; cdr3_aa: CARTARGSPLHF
j_call: TRBJ2-1; v_call: TRBV11-3; d_call: -; clone_size: -; cdr3_length: 12; cdr3_nt: TGTGCCAGCAGCAAAAATCCGTATGAGCAGTTCTTC; cdr3_aa: CASSKNPYEQFF
j_call: TRBJ1-3; v_call: TRBV19; d_call: -; clone_size: -; cdr3_length: 13; cdr3_nt: TGTGCCAGTATGTACAGGAGTGGAAACACCATATATTTT; cdr3_aa: CASMYRSGNTIYF
j_call: TRBJ1-1; v_call: TRBV9; d_call: -; clone_size: -; cdr3_length: 12; cdr3_nt: TGTGCCAGCAGCGTAGGAGATACTGAAGCTTTCTTT; cdr3_aa: CASSVGDTEAFF
j_call: TRBJ2-7; v_call: TRBV3-1/TRBV3-2; d_call: TRBD2; clone_size: -; cdr3_length: 14; cdr3_nt: TGTGCCAGCAGCCAAGGGACTAGCGGGCGGAGCCGGTACTTC; cdr3_aa: CASSQGTSGRSRYF